A selection of T cell receptor beta chains follows, all from one sample in a study of beta chain features in type 1 diabetes. Sequencing used immunoSEQ multiplex PCR; TCRdb keeps in-frame clones, though not all of them. The table lists approximately 250,000 clones, roughly 14% of them singletons. The sequenced sample was naive CD4+ T cells from blood. Receptors were obtained from a woman in her thirties or forties in good health. Each CDR3 is given with its conserved first and last residue. Each record gives: J gene, V gene, clone size, CDR3 protein. Only part of the rows carry a size: once, few, many, or a class if the clone is expanded.

J: TRBJ2-6
V: TRBV5-4
size: NA
CDR3: CASNPGAGVSGANVLTF

J: TRBJ2-2
V: TRBV7-9
size: few
CDR3: CASSFSRVTGELFF

J: TRBJ1-4
V: TRBV7-8
size: NA
CDR3: CASSPQRTGLNEKLFF

J: TRBJ2-2
V: TRBV4-3
size: few
CDR3: CASSQGVGTTLLRELFF

J: TRBJ1-1
V: TRBV19
size: NA
CDR3: CASSIRGTGGMNTEAFF

J: TRBJ2-7
V: TRBV7-9
size: few
CDR3: CASSGGTGGYEQYF

J: TRBJ1-1
V: TRBV7-2
size: NA
CDR3: CASSPTVLRNTEAFF

J: TRBJ1-4
V: TRBV29-1
size: few
CDR3: CSVSREPNNEKLFF

J: TRBJ2-1
V: TRBV5-1
size: few
CDR3: CASSLGGHSSYNEQFF

J: TRBJ1-2
V: TRBV7-2
size: NA
CDR3: CASSTNPRYGYTF

J: TRBJ2-2
V: TRBV5-1
size: few
CDR3: CASAPRGPGELFF

J: TRBJ2-5
V: TRBV7-9
size: NA
CDR3: CASSLGGTGETQYF

J: TRBJ1-6
V: TRBV18
size: few
CDR3: CASSARQVDNSPLHF

J: TRBJ2-3
V: TRBV25-1
size: NA
CDR3: CASSEYDSGDTQYF

J: NA
V: TRBV5-4
size: NA
CDR3: CASSHRTGTGSYEQYF

J: TRBJ1-2
V: TRBV6-1
size: few
CDR3: CASRGLPLHYGYTF

J: TRBJ1-5
V: TRBV7-2
size: NA
CDR3: CASSFDRFEPQHF

J: TRBJ2-6
V: TRBV12-5
size: few
CDR3: CASGFGSAGANVLTF

J: TRBJ2-7
V: TRBV18
size: NA
CDR3: CASSATGTRTGEQYF

J: TRBJ2-3
V: TRBV9
size: few
CDR3: CASSVVGLGADTQYF

J: TRBJ2-5
V: TRBV6-5
size: few
CDR3: CASSYSFGRGPETQYF

J: TRBJ1-1
V: TRBV20-1
size: NA
CDR3: CSASMNTEAFF

J: TRBJ1-2
V: TRBV2
size: NA
CDR3: CASRISGQGQEGYTF

J: TRBJ2-1
V: TRBV4-3
size: few
CDR3: CASSQDLRGSWYNEQFF

J: TRBJ2-1
V: TRBV7-2
size: NA
CDR3: CASSSAIAGISSYNEQFF

J: TRBJ1-2
V: TRBV5-5
size: few
CDR3: CASSFRGQGNYGYTF

J: TRBJ2-1
V: TRBV7-9
size: NA
CDR3: CASSQGQYTDEQFF

J: TRBJ2-5
V: TRBV9
size: NA
CDR3: CASSVGPLPERGGRETQYF